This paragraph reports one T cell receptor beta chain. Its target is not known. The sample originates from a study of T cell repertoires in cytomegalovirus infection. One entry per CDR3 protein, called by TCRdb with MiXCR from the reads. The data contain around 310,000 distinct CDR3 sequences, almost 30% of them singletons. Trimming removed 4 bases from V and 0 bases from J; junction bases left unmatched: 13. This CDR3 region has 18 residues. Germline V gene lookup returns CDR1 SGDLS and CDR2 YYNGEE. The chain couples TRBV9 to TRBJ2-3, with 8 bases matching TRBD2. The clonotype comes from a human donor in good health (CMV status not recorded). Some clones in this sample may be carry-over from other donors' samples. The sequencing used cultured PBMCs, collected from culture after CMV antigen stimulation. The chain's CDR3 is CASSLPSGGGESTDTQYF. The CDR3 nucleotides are TGTGCCAGCAGCCTTCCATCGGGGGGGGGGGAGAGCACAGATACGCAGTATTTT.